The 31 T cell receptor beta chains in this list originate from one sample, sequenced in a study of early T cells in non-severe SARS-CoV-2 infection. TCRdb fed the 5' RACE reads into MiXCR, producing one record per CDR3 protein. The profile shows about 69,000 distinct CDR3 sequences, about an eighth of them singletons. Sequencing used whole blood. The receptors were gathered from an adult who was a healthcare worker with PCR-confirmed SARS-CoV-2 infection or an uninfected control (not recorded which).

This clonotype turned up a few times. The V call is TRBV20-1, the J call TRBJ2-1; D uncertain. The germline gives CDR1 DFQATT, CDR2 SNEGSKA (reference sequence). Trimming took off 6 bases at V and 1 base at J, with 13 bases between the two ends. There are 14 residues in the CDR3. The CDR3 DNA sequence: TGCAGTGCCGGTACTCGCAGATCCTACAATGAGCAGTTCTTC. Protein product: CSAGTRRSYNEQFF.

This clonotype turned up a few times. Here the CDR3 DNA reads TGTGCCAGCAGCTTTACGGGACAGTCAGCCTACGAGCAGTACTTC. This codes for CASSFTGQSAYEQYF. The chain recombines TRBV5-4 with TRBJ2-7; 7 nucleotides agree with TRBD1. The CDR3 extends over 15 amino acids. Germline CDR1 reads SGHNT; CDR2 reads YYREEE (reference sequence). The ends lost 2 bases at V and 2 bases at J; junction bases unmatched: 7.

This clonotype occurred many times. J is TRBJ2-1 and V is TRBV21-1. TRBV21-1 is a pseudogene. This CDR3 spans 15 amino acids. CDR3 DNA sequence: TGTGCCAGCAGCAACATCGGACGGGTCTACAATGAGCAGTTCTTC. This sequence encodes CASSNIGRVYNEQFF.

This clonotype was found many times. The CDR3 protein is CASSVQGHTGELFF. The CDR3 nucleotides read TGTGCCAGCAGCGTCCAGGGTCACACCGGGGAGCTGTTTTTT. This rearrangement joins TRBV9 to TRBJ2-2, with D perhaps matching TRBD1 (5 bases). This CDR3 is 14 amino acids long. V was cut by 2 bases and J by 3 bases, with 8 bases left in between. In germline, CDR1 is SGDLS, CDR2 YYNGEE.

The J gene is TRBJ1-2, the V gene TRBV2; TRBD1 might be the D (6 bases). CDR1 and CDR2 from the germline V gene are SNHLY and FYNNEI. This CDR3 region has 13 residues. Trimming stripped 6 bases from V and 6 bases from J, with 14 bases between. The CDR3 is CASRGTGLHGYTF. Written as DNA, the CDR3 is TGTGCCAGCAGGGGAACAGGGCTCCATGGCTACACCTTC. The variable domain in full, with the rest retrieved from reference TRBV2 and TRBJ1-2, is EPEVTQTPSHQVTQMGQEVILRCVPISNHLYFYWYRQILGQKVEFLVSFYNNEISEKSEIFDDQFSVERPDGSNFTLKIRSTKLEDSAMYFCASRGTGLHGYTFGSGTRLTVV.

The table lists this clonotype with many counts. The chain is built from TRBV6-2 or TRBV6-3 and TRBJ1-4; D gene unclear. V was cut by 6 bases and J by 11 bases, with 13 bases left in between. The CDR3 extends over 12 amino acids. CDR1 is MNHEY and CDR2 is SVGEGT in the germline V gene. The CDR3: CASSSGTTKLFF. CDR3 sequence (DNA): TGTGCCAGCAGCTCCGGAACCACTAAACTGTTTTTT.

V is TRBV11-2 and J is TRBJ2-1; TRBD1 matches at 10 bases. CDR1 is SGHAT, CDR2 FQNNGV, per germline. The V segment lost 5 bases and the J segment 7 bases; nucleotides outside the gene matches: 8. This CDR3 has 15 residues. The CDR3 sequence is CASSLDRGRGNEQFF. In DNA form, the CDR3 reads TGTGCCAGCAGCCTTGACAGGGGGCGCGGAAATGAGCAGTTCTTC.

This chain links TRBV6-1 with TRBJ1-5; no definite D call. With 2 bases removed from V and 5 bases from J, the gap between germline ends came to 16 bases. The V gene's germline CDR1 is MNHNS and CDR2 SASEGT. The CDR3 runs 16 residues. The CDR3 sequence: CASSESRQPQDQPQHF. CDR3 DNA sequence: TGTGCCAGCAGTGAATCGAGGCAGCCCCAGGATCAGCCCCAGCATTTT.

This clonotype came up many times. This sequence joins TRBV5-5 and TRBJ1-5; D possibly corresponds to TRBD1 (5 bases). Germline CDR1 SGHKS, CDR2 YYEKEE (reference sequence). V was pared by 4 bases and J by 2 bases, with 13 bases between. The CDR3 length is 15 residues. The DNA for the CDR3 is TGTGCCAGCAGCCTCGGGGCAGACGGCAATCAGCCCCAGCATTTT. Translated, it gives CASSLGADGNQPQHF.

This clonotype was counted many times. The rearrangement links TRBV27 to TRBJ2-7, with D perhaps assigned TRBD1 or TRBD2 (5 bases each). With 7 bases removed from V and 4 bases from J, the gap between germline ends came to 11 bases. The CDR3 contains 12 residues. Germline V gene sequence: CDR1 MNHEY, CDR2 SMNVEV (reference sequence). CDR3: CASMRGAYEQYF. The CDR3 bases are TGTGCCAGCATGAGAGGGGCATACGAGCAGTACTTC.

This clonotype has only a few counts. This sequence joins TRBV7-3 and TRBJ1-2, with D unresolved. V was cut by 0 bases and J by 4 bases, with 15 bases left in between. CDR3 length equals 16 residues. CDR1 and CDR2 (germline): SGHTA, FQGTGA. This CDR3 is CASSLTGGHPIYGYTF. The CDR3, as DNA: TGTGCCAGCAGCTTAACTGGAGGTCATCCGATCTATGGCTACACCTTC. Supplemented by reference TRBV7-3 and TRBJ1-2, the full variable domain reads GAGVSQTPSNKVTEKGKYVELRCDPISGHTALYWYRQSLGQGPEFLIYFQGTGAADDSGLPNDRFFAVRPEGSVSTLKIQRTERGDSAVYLCASSLTGGHPIYGYTFGSGTRLTVV.

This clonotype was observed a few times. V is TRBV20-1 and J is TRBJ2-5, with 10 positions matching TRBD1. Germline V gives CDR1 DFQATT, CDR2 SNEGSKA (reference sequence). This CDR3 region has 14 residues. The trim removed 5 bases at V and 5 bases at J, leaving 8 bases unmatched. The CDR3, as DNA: TGCAGTGCTTCTGACAGGGGGCGCGGGGAGACCCAGTACTTC. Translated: CSASDRGRGETQYF.

CDR3 sequence: CASSRDSHEQYF. CDR3 coding DNA: TGTGCCAGCAGTCGGGACAGCCACGAGCAGTACTTC. This chain uses TRBV12-3 or TRBV12-4 with TRBJ2-7, with 7 bases fitting TRBD1. V lost 5 bases and J lost 5; bases outside the gene matches: 3. CDR3 length equals 12 residues.

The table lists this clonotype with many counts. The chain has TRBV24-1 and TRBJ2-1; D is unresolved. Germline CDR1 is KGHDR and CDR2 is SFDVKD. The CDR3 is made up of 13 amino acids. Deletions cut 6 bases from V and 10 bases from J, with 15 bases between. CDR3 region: CATSHETTYEQFF. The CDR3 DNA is TGTGCCACCAGTCATGAGACAACCTACGAGCAGTTCTTC.

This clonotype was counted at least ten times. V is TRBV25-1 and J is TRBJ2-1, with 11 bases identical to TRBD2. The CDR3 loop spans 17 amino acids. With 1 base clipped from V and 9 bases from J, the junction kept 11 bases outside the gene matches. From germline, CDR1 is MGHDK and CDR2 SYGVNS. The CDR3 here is CASSELGTTSGISEQFF. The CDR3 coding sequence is TGTGCCAGCAGTGAATTGGGTACGACTAGCGGGATTTCTGAGCAGTTCTTC.

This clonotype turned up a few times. This chain's CDR3 is CASSIETGEYNEQFF. CDR3 DNA sequence: TGTGCCAGTAGTATAGAAACAGGGGAGTACAATGAGCAGTTCTTC. The V call is TRBV19, the J call TRBJ2-1; 7 positions agree with TRBD1. Losses at the gene ends were 0 bases for V and 4 bases for J; bases not matched to a gene: 3. The CDR3 runs to 15 residues. Germline values: CDR1 LNHDA, CDR2 SQIVND (reference sequence).

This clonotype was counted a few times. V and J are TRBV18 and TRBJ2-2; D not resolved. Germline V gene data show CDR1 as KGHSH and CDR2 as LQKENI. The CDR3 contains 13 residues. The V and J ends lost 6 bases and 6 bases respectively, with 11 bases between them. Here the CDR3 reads CASSSFGPGELFF. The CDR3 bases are TGTGCCAGCTCGAGTTTCGGTCCCGGGGAGCTGTTTTTT.

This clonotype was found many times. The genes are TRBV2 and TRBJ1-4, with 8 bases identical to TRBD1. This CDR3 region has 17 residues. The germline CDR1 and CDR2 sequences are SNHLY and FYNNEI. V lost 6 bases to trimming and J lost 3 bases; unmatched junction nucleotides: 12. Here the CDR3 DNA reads TGTGCCAGCAGCCCCAGACAGGGGCTTAGGTCTAATGAAAAACTGTTTTTT. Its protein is CASSPRQGLRSNEKLFF. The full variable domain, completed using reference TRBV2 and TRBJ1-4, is EPEVTQTPSHQVTQMGQEVILRCVPISNHLYFYWYRQILGQKVEFLVSFYNNEISEKSEIFDDQFSVERPDGSNFTLKIRSTKLEDSAMYFCASSPRQGLRSNEKLFFGSGTQLSVL.

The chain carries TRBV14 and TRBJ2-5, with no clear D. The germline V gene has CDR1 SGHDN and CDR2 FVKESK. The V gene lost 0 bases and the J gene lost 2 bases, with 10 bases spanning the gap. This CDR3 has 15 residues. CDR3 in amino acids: CASSQDWAAQETQYF. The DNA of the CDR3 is TGTGCCAGCAGCCAAGATTGGGCAGCACAAGAGACCCAGTACTTC. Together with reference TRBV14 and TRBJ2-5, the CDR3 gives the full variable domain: EAGVTQFPSHSVIEKGQTVTLRCDPISGHDNLYWYRRVMGKEIKFLLHFVKESKQDESGMPNNRFLAERTGGTYSTLKVQPAELEDSGVYFCASSQDWAAQETQYFGPGTRLLVL.

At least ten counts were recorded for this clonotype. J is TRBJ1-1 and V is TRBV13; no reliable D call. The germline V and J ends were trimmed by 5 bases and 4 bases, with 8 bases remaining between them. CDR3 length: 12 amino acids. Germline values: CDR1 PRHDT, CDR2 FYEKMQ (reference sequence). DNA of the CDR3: TGTGCCAGCAGCAATTCCAGCACTGAAGCTTTCTTT. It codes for CASSNSSTEAFF. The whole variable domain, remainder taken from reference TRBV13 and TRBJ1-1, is AAGVIQSPRHLIKEKRETATLKCYPIPRHDTVYWYQQGPGQDPQFLISFYEKMQSDKGSIPDRFSAQQFSDYHSELNMSSLELGDSALYFCASSNSSTEAFFGQGTRLTVV.

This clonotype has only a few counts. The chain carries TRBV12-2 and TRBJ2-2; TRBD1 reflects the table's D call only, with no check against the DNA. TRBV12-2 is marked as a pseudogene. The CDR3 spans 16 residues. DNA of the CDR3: TGTGCAAGTCGCCTGCCGACAGGACCTAACACCGGGGAGCTGTTTTTT. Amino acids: CASRLPTGPNTGELFF.

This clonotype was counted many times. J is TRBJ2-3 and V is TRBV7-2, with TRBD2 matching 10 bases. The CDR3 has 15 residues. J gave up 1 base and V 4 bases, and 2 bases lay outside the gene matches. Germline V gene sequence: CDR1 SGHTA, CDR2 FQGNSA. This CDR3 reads CASSSGTSGTDTQYF. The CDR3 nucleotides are TGTGCCAGCAGCTCCGGGACTAGCGGCACAGATACGCAGTATTTT.

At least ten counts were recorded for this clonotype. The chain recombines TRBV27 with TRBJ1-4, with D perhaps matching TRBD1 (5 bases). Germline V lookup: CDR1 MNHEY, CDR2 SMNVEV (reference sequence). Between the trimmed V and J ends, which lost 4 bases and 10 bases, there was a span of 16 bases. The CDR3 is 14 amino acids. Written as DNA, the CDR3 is TGTGCCAGCAGTTCACATCAGGCCGGGGGAAAACTGTTTTTT. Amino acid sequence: CASSSHQAGGKLFF. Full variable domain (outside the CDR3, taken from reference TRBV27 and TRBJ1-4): EAQVTQNPRYLITVTGKKLTVTCSQNMNHEYMSWYRQDPGLGLRQIYYSMNVEVTDKGDVPEGYKVSRKEKRNFPLILESPSPNQTSLYFCASSSHQAGGKLFFGSGTQLSVL.

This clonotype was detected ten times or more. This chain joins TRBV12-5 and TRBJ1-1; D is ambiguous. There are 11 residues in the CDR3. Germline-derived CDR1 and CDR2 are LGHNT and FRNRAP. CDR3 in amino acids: CAMGLFTEAFF. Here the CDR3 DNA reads TGTGCCATGGGGTTGTTCACTGAAGCTTTCTTT.

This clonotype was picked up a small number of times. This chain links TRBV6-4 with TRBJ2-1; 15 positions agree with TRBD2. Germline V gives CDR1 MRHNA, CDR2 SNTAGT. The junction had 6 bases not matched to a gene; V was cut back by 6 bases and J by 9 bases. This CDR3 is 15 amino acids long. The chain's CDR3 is CASSRTSGGAGEQFF. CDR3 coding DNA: TGTGCCAGCAGCCGGACTAGCGGGGGGGCTGGTGAGCAGTTCTTC.

The CDR3 loop reads CASSGGTLGSGELFF. DNA of the CDR3: TGTGCCAGCAGCGGAGGGACCCTAGGATCCGGGGAGCTGTTTTTT. The chain carries TRBV9 and TRBJ2-2; D tentatively reads TRBD1 or TRBD2 (5 bases each). Trimming removed 3 bases at V and 6 bases at J, with 15 bases between. The CDR3 length is 15 residues. CDR1 SGDLS and CDR2 YYNGEE come from the germline V gene.

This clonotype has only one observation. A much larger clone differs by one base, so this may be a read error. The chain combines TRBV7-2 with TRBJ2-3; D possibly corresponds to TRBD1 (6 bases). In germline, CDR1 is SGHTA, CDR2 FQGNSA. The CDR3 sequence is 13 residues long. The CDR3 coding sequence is TGTGCCAGCAGCCCCTACAGGGTAGATGCGCAGTATTTT. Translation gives CASSPYRVDAQYF.

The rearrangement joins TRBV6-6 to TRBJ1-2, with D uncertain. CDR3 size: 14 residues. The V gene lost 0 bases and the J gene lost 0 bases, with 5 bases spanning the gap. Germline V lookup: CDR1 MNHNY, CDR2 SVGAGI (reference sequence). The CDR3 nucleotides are TGTGCCAGCAGTTACTCAGAATCTAACTATGGCTACACCTTC. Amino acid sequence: CASSYSESNYGYTF.

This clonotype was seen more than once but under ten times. For the CDR3, the DNA is TGTGCCAGCAGCCAAGCAGGGCAGGGATCGAACACTGAAGCTTTCTTT. This sequence encodes CASSQAGQGSNTEAFF. The J gene is TRBJ1-1, the V gene TRBV4-2; maybe TRBD1 (5 bases). The CDR3 contains 16 residues. The V gene's germline CDR1 is LGHNA and CDR2 YNFKEQ. Trimming pared 1 base from V and 1 base from J, leaving 13 bases between.

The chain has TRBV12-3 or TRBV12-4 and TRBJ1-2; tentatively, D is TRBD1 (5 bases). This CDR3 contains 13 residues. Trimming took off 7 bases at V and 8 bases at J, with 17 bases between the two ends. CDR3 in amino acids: CASTGGRAKGYTF. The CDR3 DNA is TGTGCCAGCACCGGGGGTAGGGCTAAGGGCTACACCTTC.

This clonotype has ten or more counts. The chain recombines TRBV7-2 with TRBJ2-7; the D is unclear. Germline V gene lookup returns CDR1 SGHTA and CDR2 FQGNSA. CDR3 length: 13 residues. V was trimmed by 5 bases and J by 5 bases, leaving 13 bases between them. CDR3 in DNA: TGTGCCAGCAGCCCTTCACCCCCAGACGAGCAGTACTTC. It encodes CASSPSPPDEQYF. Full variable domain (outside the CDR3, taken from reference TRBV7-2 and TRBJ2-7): GAGVSQSPSNKVTEKGKDVELRCDPISGHTALYWYRQSLGQGLEFLIYFQGNSAPDKSGLPSDRFSAERTGGSVSTLTIQRTQQEDSAVYLCASSPSPPDEQYFGPGTRLTVT.